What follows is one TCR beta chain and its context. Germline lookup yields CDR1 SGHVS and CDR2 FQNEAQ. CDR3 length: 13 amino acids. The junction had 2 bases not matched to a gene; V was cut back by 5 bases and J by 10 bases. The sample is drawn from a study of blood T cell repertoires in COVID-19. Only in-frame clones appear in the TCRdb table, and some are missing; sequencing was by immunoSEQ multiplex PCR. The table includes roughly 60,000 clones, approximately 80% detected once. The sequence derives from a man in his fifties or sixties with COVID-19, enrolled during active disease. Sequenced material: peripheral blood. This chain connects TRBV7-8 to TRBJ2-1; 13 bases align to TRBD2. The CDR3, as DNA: TGTGCCAGCAGCACGGGACTAGCGGGGGAGCAGTTCTTC. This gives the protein CASSTGLAGEQFF.